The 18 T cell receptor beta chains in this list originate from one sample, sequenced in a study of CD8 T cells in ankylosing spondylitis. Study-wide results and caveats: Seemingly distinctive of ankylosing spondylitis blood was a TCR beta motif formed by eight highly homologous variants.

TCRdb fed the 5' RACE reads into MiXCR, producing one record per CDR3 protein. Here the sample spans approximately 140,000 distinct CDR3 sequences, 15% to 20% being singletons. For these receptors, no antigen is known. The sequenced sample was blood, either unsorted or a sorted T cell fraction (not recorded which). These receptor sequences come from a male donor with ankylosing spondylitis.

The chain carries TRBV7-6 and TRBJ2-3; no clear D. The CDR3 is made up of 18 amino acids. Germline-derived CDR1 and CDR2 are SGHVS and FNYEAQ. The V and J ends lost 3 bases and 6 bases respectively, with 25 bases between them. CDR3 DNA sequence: TGTGCCAGCAGCTTTCATATTCGATGGACGATTCCTCAGGATACGCAGTATTTT. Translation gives CASSFHIRWTIPQDTQYF.

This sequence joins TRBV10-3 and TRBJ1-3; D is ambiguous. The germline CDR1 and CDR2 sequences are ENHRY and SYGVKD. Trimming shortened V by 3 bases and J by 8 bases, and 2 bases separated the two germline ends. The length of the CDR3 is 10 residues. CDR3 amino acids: CAISDYTIYF. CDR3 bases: TGTGCCATCAGTGACTACACCATATATTTT.

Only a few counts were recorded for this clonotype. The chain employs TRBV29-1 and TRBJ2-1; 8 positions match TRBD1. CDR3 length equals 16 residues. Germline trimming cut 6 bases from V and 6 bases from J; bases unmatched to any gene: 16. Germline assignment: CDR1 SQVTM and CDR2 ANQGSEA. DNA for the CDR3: TGCAGCGTCGACGGACTAATCCAGGGGGCTCCCAATGAGCAGTTCTTC. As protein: CSVDGLIQGAPNEQFF.

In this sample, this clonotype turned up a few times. Here the CDR3 reads CASSQDLYGYTF. The CDR3, as DNA: TGCGCCAGCAGCCAAGATTTGTATGGCTACACCTTC. V usage is TRBV4-1 and J usage is TRBJ1-2; D ambiguous. V was clipped by 0 bases and J by 5 bases, with 4 bases between them. The length of the CDR3 is 12 residues. The germline gives CDR1 MGHRA, CDR2 YSYEKL.

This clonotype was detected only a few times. This chain's CDR3 is CAISEPVSGFEQYF. Written as DNA, the CDR3 is TGTGCCATCAGTGAGCCCGTTTCGGGCTTCGAGCAGTACTTC. The chain links TRBV10-3 to TRBJ2-7, with D hard to call. The CDR3 runs to 14 residues. V lost 2 bases and J lost 6, with 14 bases in between. The germline CDR1 and CDR2 sequences are ENHRY and SYGVKD.

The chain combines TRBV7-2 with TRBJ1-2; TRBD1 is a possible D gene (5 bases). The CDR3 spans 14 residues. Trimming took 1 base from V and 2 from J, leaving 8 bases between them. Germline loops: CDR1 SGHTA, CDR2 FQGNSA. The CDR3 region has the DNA TGTGCCAGCAGCTTAGACGACAGAAACTATGGCTACACCTTC. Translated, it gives CASSLDDRNYGYTF.

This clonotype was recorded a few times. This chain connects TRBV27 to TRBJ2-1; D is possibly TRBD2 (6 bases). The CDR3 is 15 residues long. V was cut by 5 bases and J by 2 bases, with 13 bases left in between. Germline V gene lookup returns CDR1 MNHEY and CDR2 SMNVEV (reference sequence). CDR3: CASSLLAPTYNEQFF. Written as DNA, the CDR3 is TGTGCCAGCAGTCTACTAGCTCCTACCTACAATGAGCAGTTCTTC.

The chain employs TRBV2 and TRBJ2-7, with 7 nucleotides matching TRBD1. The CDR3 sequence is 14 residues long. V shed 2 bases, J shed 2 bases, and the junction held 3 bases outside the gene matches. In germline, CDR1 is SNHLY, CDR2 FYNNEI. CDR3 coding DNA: TGTGCCAGCAGTGAAACAGGGGACCCCTACGAGCAGTACTTC. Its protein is CASSETGDPYEQYF.

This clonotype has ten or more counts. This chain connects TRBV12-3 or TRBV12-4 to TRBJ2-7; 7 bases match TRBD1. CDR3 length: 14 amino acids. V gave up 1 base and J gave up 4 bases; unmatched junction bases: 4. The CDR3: CASSLGGRGYEQYF. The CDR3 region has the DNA TGTGCCAGCAGTTTAGGAGGCAGGGGGTACGAGCAGTACTTC.

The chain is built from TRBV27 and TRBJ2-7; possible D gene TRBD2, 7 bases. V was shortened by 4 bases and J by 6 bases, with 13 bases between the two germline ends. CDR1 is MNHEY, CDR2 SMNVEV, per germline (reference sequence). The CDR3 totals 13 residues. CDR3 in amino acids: CASSSRGGGEQYF. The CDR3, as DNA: TGTGCCAGCAGTTCAAGGGGGGGAGGCGAGCAGTACTTC.

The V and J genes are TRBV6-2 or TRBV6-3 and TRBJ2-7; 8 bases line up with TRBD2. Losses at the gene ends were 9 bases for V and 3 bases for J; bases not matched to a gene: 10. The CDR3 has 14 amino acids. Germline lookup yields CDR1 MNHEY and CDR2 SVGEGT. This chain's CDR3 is CASSLAGGVYEQYF. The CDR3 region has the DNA TGTGCCAGTTCATTGGCGGGAGGTGTCTACGAGCAGTACTTC.

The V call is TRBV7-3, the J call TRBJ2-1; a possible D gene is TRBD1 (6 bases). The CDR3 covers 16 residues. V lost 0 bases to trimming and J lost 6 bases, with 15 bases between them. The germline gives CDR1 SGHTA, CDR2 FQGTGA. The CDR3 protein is CASSLTGSQGLNEQFF. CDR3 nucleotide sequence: TGTGCCAGCAGCTTAACCGGGTCCCAGGGGCTCAATGAGCAGTTCTTC. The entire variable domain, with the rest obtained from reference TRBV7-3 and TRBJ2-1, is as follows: GAGVSQTPSNKVTEKGKYVELRCDPISGHTALYWYRQSLGQGPEFLIYFQGTGAADDSGLPNDRFFAVRPEGSVSTLKIQRTERGDSAVYLCASSLTGSQGLNEQFFGPGTRLTVL.

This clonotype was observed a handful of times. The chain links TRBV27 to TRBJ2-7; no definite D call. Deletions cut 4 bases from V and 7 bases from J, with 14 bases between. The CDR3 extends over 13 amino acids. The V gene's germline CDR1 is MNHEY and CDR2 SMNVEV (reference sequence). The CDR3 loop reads CASSSSDIGEQYF. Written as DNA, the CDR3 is TGTGCCAGCAGTTCGTCCGACATTGGGGAGCAGTACTTC.

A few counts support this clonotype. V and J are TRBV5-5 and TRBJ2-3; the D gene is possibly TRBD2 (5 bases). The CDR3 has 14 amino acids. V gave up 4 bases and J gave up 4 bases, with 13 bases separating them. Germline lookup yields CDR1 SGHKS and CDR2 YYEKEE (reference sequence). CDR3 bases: TGTGCCAGCAGCCCGACTATCGGCGCAGATACGCAGTATTTT. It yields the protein CASSPTIGADTQYF.

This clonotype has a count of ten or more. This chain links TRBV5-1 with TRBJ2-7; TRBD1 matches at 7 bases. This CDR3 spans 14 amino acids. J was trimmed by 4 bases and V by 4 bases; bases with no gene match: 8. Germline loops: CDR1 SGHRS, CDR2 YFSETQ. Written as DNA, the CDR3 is TGCGCCAGCAGCCTGACAGGGTCTCAATACGAGCAGTACTTC. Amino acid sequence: CASSLTGSQYEQYF.

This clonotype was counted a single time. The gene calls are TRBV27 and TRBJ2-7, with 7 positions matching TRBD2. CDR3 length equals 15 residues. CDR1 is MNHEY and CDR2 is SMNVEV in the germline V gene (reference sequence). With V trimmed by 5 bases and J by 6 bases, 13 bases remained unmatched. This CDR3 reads CASSPRAGLAGEQYF. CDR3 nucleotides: TGTGCCAGCAGTCCACGAGCGGGGCTTGCCGGCGAGCAGTACTTC.

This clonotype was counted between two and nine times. Here the CDR3 DNA reads TGTGCCAGCAGACCGGGACAGGGAGTTACCTACACTGAAGCTTTCTTT. The encoded protein is CASRPGQGVTYTEAFF. The rearrangement joins TRBV7-9 to TRBJ1-1; 9 bases are shared with TRBD1. The CDR3 is 16 residues long. Per germline, CDR1 SEHNR and CDR2 FQNEAQ (reference sequence). V trimming: 6 bases; J trimming: 3 bases; junction bases outside the gene matches: 11.

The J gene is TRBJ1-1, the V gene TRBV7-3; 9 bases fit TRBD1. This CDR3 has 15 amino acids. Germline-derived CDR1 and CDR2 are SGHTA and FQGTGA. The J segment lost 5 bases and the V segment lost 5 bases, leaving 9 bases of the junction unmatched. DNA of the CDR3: TGTGCCAGCAGCCGAACAGGGGGCAGTTTGACTGAAGCTTTCTTT. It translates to CASSRTGGSLTEAFF.